The clone carrying this T cell receptor beta chain came up many times. The time point was: patch test 1, 2 weeks after DPC sensitization. As to treatment: therapeutic diphenylcyclopropenone sensitization with weekly scalp DPC. These data come from a study of human T cells and chemical hapten exposure. Germline values: CDR1 DFQATT, CDR2 SNEGSKA (reference sequence). The CDR3 has 14 residues. Trimming pared 3 bases from V and 3 bases from J, leaving 12 bases between. From the RACE reads, TCRdb called clonotypes with MiXCR, one entry per CDR3 protein. The sample lists some 380,000 distinct CDR3 sequences, more than 4.5% occurring once.

The V call is TRBV20-1, the J call TRBJ1-5; D is undetermined. This TCR was recovered from a woman in her forties or fifties with alopecia areata. Some clones in this sample may be carry-over from other donors' samples. Source: whole blood, taken in connection with sensitization to the hapten diphenylcyclopropenone (DPC). CDR3 loop: CSARTGIFNQPQHF. The CDR3 DNA reads as TGCAGTGCTAGGACCGGGATATTCAATCAGCCCCAGCATTTT.